These T cell receptor beta chains were read from a single sample in a study of T-cell memory formation after mild COVID-19. TCRdb used MiXCR to reprocess the 5' RACE reads, holding one entry per CDR3 protein. The sample lists about 600,000 distinct CDR3 sequences; less than 25% were seen once. The sample was PBMCs or a T cell subset sorted from them (not recorded which). These receptors were taken from an adult woman who had mild COVID-19 (a few samples of this study predate the infection). Cell type and time point are not known. The conserved cysteine and the conserved F or W are not part of the CDR3 here. The order of the fields is V gene, clone size, CDR3 protein. Size is omitted from some rows. Given values are once, few, many or a class for expanded clones.

v_call: TRBV3-1; clone_size: NA; cdr3_aa: ASSRLGQQYEQY
v_call: TRBV24-1; clone_size: NA; cdr3_aa: ATQGDQNYGYT
v_call: TRBV7-6; clone_size: few; cdr3_aa: ASSDYAGSSYEQY
v_call: TRBV5-1; clone_size: NA; cdr3_aa: ASGGDDRVGTDTQY
v_call: TRBV23-1; clone_size: few; cdr3_aa: ASSLGGHISYEQY
v_call: TRBV7-6; clone_size: NA; cdr3_aa: ASSLSGTSASGELF
v_call: TRBV20-1; clone_size: few; cdr3_aa: SAREPGVSSYEQY
v_call: TRBV25-1; clone_size: few; cdr3_aa: ASSERRSEKLF
v_call: TRBV10-2; clone_size: few; cdr3_aa: ASSDMKGGYGYT
v_call: TRBV5-1; clone_size: NA; cdr3_aa: ASLGGSGRTGELF